The sequence of this T cell receptor (beta chain) was determined in a study of cytomegalovirus exposure and HLA in healthy donors. The study ran its PCR with 60 Vbeta and 13 Jbeta primers. The assay was immunoSEQ multiplex PCR, and TCRdb's table has in-frame clones only and misses some. The sample comprises around 140,000 clones, 75% to 85% of which are singletons, and roughly 8.2% rests with the top ten. Germline V gene lookup returns CDR1 MDHEN and CDR2 SYDVKM. The CDR3 spans 13 residues. General observations from the study: Sequencing probably produced one cluster of sequence variants that were highly shared. Rare sequences made up most TCRs, while some public TCRs were found in many donors. There were reportedly fewer N-insertions in an Asian-associated ancestry cluster than the roughly 700-donor mean, in a later analysis. A later look showed TCR association rates differing by HLA locus, highest for DRB1 and lowest for HLA-C.

On this clone: Antigen: not known.

This sequence joins TRBV28 and TRBJ1-1; 7 nucleotides align to TRBD1. Sequenced: PBMCs. This receptor was obtained from a woman between 50 and 59 years old in good health and CMV-seropositive. The CDR3 loop is CMSTGAMNTEAFF. In DNA, the CDR3 is TGTATGAGCACAGGGGCTATGAACACTGAAGCTTTCTTT.